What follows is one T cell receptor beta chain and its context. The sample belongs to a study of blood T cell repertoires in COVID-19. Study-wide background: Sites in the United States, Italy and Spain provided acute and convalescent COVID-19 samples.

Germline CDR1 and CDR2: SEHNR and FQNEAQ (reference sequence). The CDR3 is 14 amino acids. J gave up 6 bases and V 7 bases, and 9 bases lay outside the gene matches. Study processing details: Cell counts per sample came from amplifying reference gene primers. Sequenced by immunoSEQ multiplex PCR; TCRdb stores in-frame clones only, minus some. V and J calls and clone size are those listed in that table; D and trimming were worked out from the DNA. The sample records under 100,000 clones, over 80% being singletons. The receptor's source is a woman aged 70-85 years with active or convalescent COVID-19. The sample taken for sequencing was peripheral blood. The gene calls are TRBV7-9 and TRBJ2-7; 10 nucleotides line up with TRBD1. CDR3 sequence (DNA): TGTGCCAGCACCCTAACGGGACAGGGGTCCGAGCAGTACTTC. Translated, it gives CASTLTGQGSEQYF.